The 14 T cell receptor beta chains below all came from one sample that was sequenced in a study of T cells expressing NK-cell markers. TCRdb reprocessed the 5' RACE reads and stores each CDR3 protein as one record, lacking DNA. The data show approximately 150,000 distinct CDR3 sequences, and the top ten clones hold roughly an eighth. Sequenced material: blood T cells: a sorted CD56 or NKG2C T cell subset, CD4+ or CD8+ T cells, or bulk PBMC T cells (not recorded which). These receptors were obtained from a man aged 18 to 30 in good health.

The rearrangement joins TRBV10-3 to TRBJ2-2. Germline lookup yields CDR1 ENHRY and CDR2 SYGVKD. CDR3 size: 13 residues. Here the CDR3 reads CAISDENTGELFF.

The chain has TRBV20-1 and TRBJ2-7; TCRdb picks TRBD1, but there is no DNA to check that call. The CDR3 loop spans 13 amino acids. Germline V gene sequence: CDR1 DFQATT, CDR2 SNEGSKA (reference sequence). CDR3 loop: CSARDQGAYEQYF.

The CDR3 spells CASSFGTSGTGEQFF. V usage is TRBV11-2 and J usage is TRBJ2-1; the TCRdb call, TRBD2, lacks DNA for checking. Germline-derived CDR1 and CDR2 are SGHAT and FQNNGV. The CDR3 is 15 amino acids.

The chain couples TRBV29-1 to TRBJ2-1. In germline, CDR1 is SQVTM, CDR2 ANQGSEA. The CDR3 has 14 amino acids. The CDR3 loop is CSVANYQSYNEQFF.

The CDR3 sequence: CASSQETGSDTQYF. This chain uses TRBV4-3 with TRBJ2-3; TCRdb selects TRBD1, and the lack of DNA leaves this call unchecked. The CDR3 has 14 residues. Germline CDR1 is LGHNA and CDR2 is YSLEER.

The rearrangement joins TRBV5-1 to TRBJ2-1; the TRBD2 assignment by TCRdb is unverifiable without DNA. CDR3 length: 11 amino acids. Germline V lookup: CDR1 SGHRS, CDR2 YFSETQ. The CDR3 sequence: CASRAGNEQFF.

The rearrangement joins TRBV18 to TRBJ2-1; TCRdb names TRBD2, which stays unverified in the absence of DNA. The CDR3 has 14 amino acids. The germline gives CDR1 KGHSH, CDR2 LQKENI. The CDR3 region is CASSPSGRPNEQFF.

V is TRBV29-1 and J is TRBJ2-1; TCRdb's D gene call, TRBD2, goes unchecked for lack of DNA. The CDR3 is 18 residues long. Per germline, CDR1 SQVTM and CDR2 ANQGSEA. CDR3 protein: CSVEDLLSTSGGLEEQFF.

The CDR3 is CASSSGKTNEQYF. The genes are TRBV5-6 and TRBJ2-7; the TCRdb D gene call, TRBD1, has no DNA to confirm it. Germline V gives CDR1 SGHDT, CDR2 YYEEEE. This CDR3 is 13 amino acids long.

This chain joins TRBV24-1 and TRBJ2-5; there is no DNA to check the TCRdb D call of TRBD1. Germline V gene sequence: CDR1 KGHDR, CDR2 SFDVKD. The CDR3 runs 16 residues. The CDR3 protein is CATSDFGGPMRETQYF.

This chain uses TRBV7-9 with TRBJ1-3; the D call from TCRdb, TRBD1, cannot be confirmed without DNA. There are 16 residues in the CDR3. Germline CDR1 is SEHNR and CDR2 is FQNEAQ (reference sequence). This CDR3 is CASSAWDGAAGNTIYF.

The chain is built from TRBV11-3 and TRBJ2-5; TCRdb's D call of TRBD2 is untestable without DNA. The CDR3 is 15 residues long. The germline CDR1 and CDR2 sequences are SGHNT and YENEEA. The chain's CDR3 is CASSPLLQSEETQYF.

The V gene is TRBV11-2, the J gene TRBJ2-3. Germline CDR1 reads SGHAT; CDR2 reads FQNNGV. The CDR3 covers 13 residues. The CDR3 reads CASSLSRADTQYF.

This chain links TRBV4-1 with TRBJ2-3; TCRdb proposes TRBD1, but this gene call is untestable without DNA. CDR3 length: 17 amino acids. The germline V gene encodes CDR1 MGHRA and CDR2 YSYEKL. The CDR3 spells CASSQESRRDDTDTQYF.